This TCR beta chain was captured by sequencing in a study of blood T cells in healthy people across ages. General study points: Researchers deemed the diversity estimates from one million T cells underestimates. More naive CD4+ cells and higher diversity marked long-lived donors relative to aged donors. Older individuals had lower TCR beta diversity per million T cells (the decline was roughly linear).

Primers used in a second PCR of about 6 to 11 cycles were a sample-barcoded 5' primer and a J-beta primer mix. No fewer than 3 million CDR3-containing paired-end reads came from each sample. TCRdb called the 5' RACE reads again in MiXCR, with one record for every CDR3 protein. The sample includes roughly 1.9 million distinct CDR3 sequences, approximately 40% of them seen just once. The CDR3 has 13 residues. Trimming shortened V by 6 bases and J by 2 bases, and 9 bases separated the two germline ends. Germline V lookup: CDR1 ENHRY, CDR2 SYGVKD. In this sample, this clonotype turned up a few times. What it binds is unknown.

Source material: blood. This sequence joins TRBV10-3 and TRBJ2-3; D is unclear. This clonotype originated in a human donor in good health. The CDR3 protein is CAIRDGDTDTQYF. CDR3 DNA: TGTGCCATCAGGGACGGAGACACAGATACGCAGTATTTT.